The 9 T cell receptor beta chains in this list originate from one sample, sequenced in a study of cytomegalovirus exposure and HLA in healthy donors. Researchers ran the PCR with 60 Vbeta and 13 Jbeta primers. The repertoire was sequenced with immunoSEQ multiplex PCR; TCRdb's copy has only in-frame clones and lacks some. Of under 120,000 clones in the sample, roughly 70% are singletons; the top ten hold approximately 10%. Sequenced material: PBMCs. These receptors were collected from a man aged 35-49 years in good health and CMV-seropositive.

The chain recombines TRBV5-1 with TRBJ2-5, with 9 bases fitting TRBD1. The CDR3 consists of 16 residues. Germline CDR1 is SGHRS and CDR2 is YFSETQ. Trimming took 4 bases from V and 4 from J; bases not matched to a gene: 11. In DNA form, the CDR3 reads TGCGCCAGCAGCCCCAGGGACAGGGACTTGGGAGAGACCCAGTACTTC. It translates to CASSPRDRDLGETQYF.

Only a few counts were recorded for this clone. The genes are TRBV19 and TRBJ2-2; possibly TRBD1 for D (5 bases). Germline V CDR1 and CDR2: LNHDA, SQIVND (reference sequence). The CDR3 covers 13 residues. The V and J ends lost 8 bases and 2 bases respectively, with 9 bases between them. The CDR3 sequence is CASRTLNTGELFF. The CDR3 bases are TGTGCCAGTCGGACACTAAACACCGGGGAGCTGTTTTTT.

This clone has a handful of counts. The rearrangement links TRBV13 to TRBJ1-2; 8 bases align to TRBD1. This CDR3 is 16 amino acids long. Looked up from germline, CDR1 is PRHDT and CDR2 is FYEKMQ (reference sequence). After removal of 7 bases from V and 8 bases from J, the junction contained 18 bases not matched to a gene. The CDR3 here is CASIEGQGRFSRGYTF. The CDR3, as DNA: TGTGCCAGCATCGAAGGACAGGGAAGATTTAGTCGAGGCTACACCTTC. The whole variable domain, remainder taken from reference TRBV13 and TRBJ1-2, is AAGVIQSPRHLIKEKRETATLKCYPIPRHDTVYWYQQGPGQDPQFLISFYEKMQSDKGSIPDRFSAQQFSDYHSELNMSSLELGDSALYFCASIEGQGRFSRGYTFGSGTRLTVV.

The chain links TRBV9 to TRBJ1-1, with D maybe TRBD1 (6 bases). The CDR3 loop spans 15 amino acids. Germline V gene data show CDR1 as SGDLS and CDR2 as YYNGEE. Trimming pared 4 bases from V and 4 bases from J, leaving 17 bases between. The CDR3 DNA reads TGTGCCAGCAGCCATAAGGGGGGGGGATTCACTGAAGCTTTCTTT. This encodes CASSHKGGGFTEAFF.

The chain recombines TRBV30 with TRBJ1-2; D perhaps matches TRBD1 (5 bases). Between the trimmed V and J ends, which lost 0 bases and 8 bases, there was a span of 13 bases. The CDR3 totals 13 residues. The germline V gene encodes CDR1 GTSNPN and CDR2 SVGIG (reference sequence). The CDR3 spells CAWSVRGSGGYTF. The CDR3 nucleotides are TGTGCCTGGAGTGTGCGGGGGTCGGGCGGCTACACCTTC. Filled out from reference TRBV30 and TRBJ1-2, the complete variable domain reads SQTIHQWPATLVQPVGSPLSLECTVEGTSNPNLYWYRQAAGRGLQLLFYSVGIGQISSEVPQNLSASRPQDRQFILSSKKLLLSDSGFYLCAWSVRGSGGYTFGSGTRLTVV.

The genes are TRBV18 and TRBJ2-6; the match to TRBD1 covers 12 bases. Germline values: CDR1 KGHSH, CDR2 LQKENI. V lost 6 bases, J lost 8 bases, and 8 bases stayed unmatched. This CDR3 contains 16 residues. Here the CDR3 reads CASSGTGGPGTNVLTF. The CDR3 DNA is TGTGCCAGCTCTGGGACAGGGGGCCCGGGGACCAACGTCCTGACTTTC.

The rearrangement uses TRBV7-9 and TRBJ2-7; no reliable D call. This CDR3 has 13 residues. The germline V and J ends were trimmed by 1 base and 4 bases, with 8 bases remaining between them. Germline V lookup: CDR1 SEHNR, CDR2 FQNEAQ (reference sequence). CDR3 sequence reads: CASSLEDFYEQYV. The CDR3 coding sequence is TGTGCCAGCAGCTTAGAAGACTTTTACGAGCAGTACGTC.

The chain joins TRBV19 to TRBJ1-3; D not certain. The CDR3 is 15 amino acids. The germline V and J ends were trimmed by 3 bases and 0 bases, with 9 bases remaining between them. Germline loops: CDR1 LNHDA, CDR2 SQIVND (reference sequence). The CDR3 region has the DNA TGTGCCAGTAGTATGACTCCAAGCTCTGGAAACACCATATATTTT. Protein sequence: CASSMTPSSGNTIYF.

The CDR3 DNA reads TGTGCCAGCAGCCGGGGACTAGCGGAACAAGAGACCCAGTACTTC. Translating it yields CASSRGLAEQETQYF. The rearrangement links TRBV7-9 to TRBJ2-5; 11 bases match TRBD2. V lost 5 bases to trimming and J lost 2 bases; unmatched junction nucleotides: 4. This CDR3 contains 15 residues. The germline gives CDR1 SEHNR, CDR2 FQNEAQ (reference sequence). Full variable domain (missing parts from reference TRBV7-9 and TRBJ2-5): DTGVSQNPRHKITKRGQNVTFRCDPISEHNRLYWYRQTLGQGPEFLTYFQNEAQLEKSRLLSDRFSAERPKGSFSTLEIQRTEQGDSAMYLCASSRGLAEQETQYFGPGTRLLVL.